This T cell receptor beta chain was recorded in a study of cytomegalovirus exposure and HLA in healthy donors. This PCR relied on a set of 60 Vbeta primers and 13 Jbeta primers. Sequenced by immunoSEQ multiplex PCR; TCRdb stores in-frame clones only, minus some. The sample records hundreds of thousands of clones, approximately 90% being singletons. V lost 4 bases and J lost 8, with 9 bases in between. This CDR3 spans 12 amino acids. The V gene's germline CDR1 is MNHNY and CDR2 SVGAGI (reference sequence). The material sequenced was PBMCs. This receptor was obtained from a woman younger than 35 in good health and CMV-seronegative. The rearrangement links TRBV6-6 to TRBJ2-1; D unclear. CDR3 residues: CASSLSIHEQFF. The CDR3 DNA is TGTGCCAGCAGTTTGAGTATCCATGAGCAGTTCTTC.